Following are 21 T cell receptor beta chains from one sample sequenced in a study of spatial heterogeneity in lung cancer. The time point was: blood at routine non-recurrence follow-up after resection. Researchers sequenced whole RNA taken from tumor, nontumor lung or frozen PBMC without sorting. TCRdb re-analysed the 5' RACE reads in MiXCR, keeping a single row per CDR3 protein. The sample lists more than 95,000 distinct CDR3 sequences, 9% to 15% seen once, with roughly 15% in the top ten. Sequencing used PBMCs, obtained at follow-up. These receptors originate from a male donor with early-stage non-small cell lung cancer.

V and J are TRBV20-1 and TRBJ2-1; no reliable D call. The germline gives CDR1 DFQATT, CDR2 SNEGSKA (reference sequence). The V and J ends lost 0 bases and 2 bases respectively, with 17 bases between them. The CDR3 spans 17 residues. CDR3 protein: CSARDRAQANAYNEQFF. CDR3 coding DNA: TGCAGTGCTAGAGACCGGGCGCAGGCCAACGCCTACAATGAGCAGTTCTTC.

V usage is TRBV19 and J usage is TRBJ1-5; D might be TRBD1 (5 bases). The CDR3 loop spans 15 amino acids. Trimming pared 5 bases from V and 3 bases from J, leaving 14 bases between. CDR1 is LNHDA and CDR2 is SQIVND in the germline V gene (reference sequence). The CDR3 loop is CASSLGPGPNQPQHF. CDR3 DNA sequence: TGTGCCAGTAGTTTGGGCCCGGGACCCAATCAGCCCCAGCATTTT.

This clonotype was seen many times. The rearrangement joins TRBV25-1 to TRBJ2-5; the match to TRBD1 covers 7 bases. V was clipped by 8 bases and J by 3 bases; unmatched bases: 6. CDR1 is MGHDK and CDR2 is SYGVNS in the germline V gene. The CDR3 is made up of 13 amino acids. DNA for the CDR3: TGTGCCAGCGAAGGGACAGAAAAAGAGACCCAGTACTTC. Translating it yields CASEGTEKETQYF.

A few counts support this clonotype. The chain is built from TRBV7-6 and TRBJ1-2; D is perhaps TRBD1 (5 bases). The V end lost 5 bases, the J end lost 3 bases, and 19 bases lay between the germline ends. CDR1 and CDR2 (germline): SGHVS, FNYEAQ. This CDR3 is built from 16 residues. The CDR3 DNA sequence: TGTGCCAGCAGCCCGTGGGGGAAGATAGGGGACTATGGCTACACCTTC. Translated, it gives CASSPWGKIGDYGYTF.

The rearrangement uses TRBV27 and TRBJ1-2, with 10 positions matching TRBD1. CDR1 and CDR2 (germline): MNHEY, SMNVEV (reference sequence). With V trimmed by 6 bases and J by 7 bases, 11 bases remained unmatched. There are 15 residues in the CDR3. CDR3 protein: CASSSTGGVVGGYTF. CDR3 bases: TGTGCCAGCAGCTCGACAGGGGGCGTTGTTGGTGGCTACACCTTC.

The V gene is TRBV18, the J gene TRBJ1-3; D perhaps matches TRBD1 (6 bases). Trimming took off 5 bases at V and 3 bases at J, with 17 bases between the two ends. The CDR3 sequence is 16 residues long. Germline lookup yields CDR1 KGHSH and CDR2 LQKENI. CDR3 sequence (DNA): TGTGCCAGCTCAGACCCGGGACAAGTCCTTGGAAACACCATATATTTT. Its protein is CASSDPGQVLGNTIYF. Drawing the rest from reference TRBV18 and TRBJ1-3, the complete variable domain is NAGVMQNPRHLVRRRGQEARLRCSPMKGHSHVYWYRQLPEEGLKFMVYLQKENIIDESGMPKERFSAEFPKEGPSILRIQQVVRGDSAAYFCASSDPGQVLGNTIYFGEGSWLTVV.

V usage is TRBV6-5 and J usage is TRBJ2-1; D might be TRBD1 (5 bases). The germline V gene encodes CDR1 MNHEY and CDR2 SVGAGI. Trimming cost V 5 bases and J 2 bases, with 10 bases left between them. The CDR3 totals 14 residues. CDR3 sequence: CASSRGRTYNEQFF. CDR3 in DNA: TGTGCCAGCAGTAGGGGCCGAACCTACAATGAGCAGTTCTTC.

This clonotype was detected a few times. Here the CDR3 DNA reads TGTGCCAGCAGCTTTGCGGGAAACGGTCAGCCCCAGCATTTT. Amino acids: CASSFAGNGQPQHF. The V call is TRBV28, the J call TRBJ1-5; D is uncertain. Germline-derived CDR1 and CDR2 are MDHEN and SYDVKM. Between the trimmed V and J ends, which lost 6 bases and 6 bases, there was a span of 15 bases. There are 14 residues in the CDR3.

V usage is TRBV12-3 or TRBV12-4 and J usage is TRBJ1-5; maybe TRBD1 (6 bases). There are 15 residues in the CDR3. V dropped 7 bases and J dropped 1 base, with 14 bases sitting between them. The CDR3 DNA reads TGTGCCAGCACGAAACTACAGGGAAGCAATCAGCCCCAGCATTTT. Translated, it gives CASTKLQGSNQPQHF.

This clonotype was detected only a few times. The chain couples TRBV10-1 to TRBJ2-1; TRBD2 aligns across 10 bases. The CDR3 covers 19 residues. CDR1 and CDR2 from the germline V gene are WNHNN and SYGVQD (reference sequence). J gave up 1 base and V 7 bases, and 16 bases lay outside the gene matches. CDR3 amino acids: CASTLPETSGCASYNEQFF. CDR3 DNA sequence: TGCGCCAGCACCCTGCCGGAGACTAGCGGGTGCGCGTCCTACAATGAGCAGTTCTTC.

This clonotype was counted at least ten times. The rearrangement uses TRBV20-1 and TRBJ1-6, with D perhaps TRBD1 (5 bases). The CDR3 has 18 residues. V was clipped by 5 bases and J by 7 bases, with 27 bases between them. Germline V gives CDR1 DFQATT, CDR2 SNEGSKA (reference sequence). Written as DNA, the CDR3 is TGCAGTGCTGAAAGGCTGACTCGGGGTCGTTCAGGGAATTCACCCCTCCACTTT. This sequence encodes CSAERLTRGRSGNSPLHF.

J is TRBJ2-7 and V is TRBV25-1; 7 nucleotides match TRBD1. V gave up 7 bases and J gave up 2 bases; unmatched junction bases: 8. The CDR3 loop spans 14 amino acids. Germline V gene lookup returns CDR1 MGHDK and CDR2 SYGVNS. DNA for the CDR3: TGTGCCAGCACCGGGGACAGCCTACCCTACGAGCAGTACTTC. Translated, it gives CASTGDSLPYEQYF.

The table lists this clonotype with a few counts. V is TRBV5-1 and J is TRBJ1-6; D gene uncertain. CDR3 length: 14 residues. Germline V gene data show CDR1 as SGHRS and CDR2 as YFSETQ. Deletions cut 5 bases from V and 7 bases from J, with 13 bases between. CDR3 DNA: TGCGCCAGCAGATCCGACATACGGAATTCACCCCTCCACTTT. It specifies CASRSDIRNSPLHF.

Concerning this clonotype: At one of its ends the junction is not consistent with the germline gene, which may arise from a read error. The V gene is TRBV6-6, the J gene TRBJ1-6; possible D gene TRBD1, 5 bases. CDR3 size: 16 residues. Germline CDR1 MNHNY, CDR2 SVGAGI (reference sequence). The CDR3: CASSYLQGGGNSPLLF. The CDR3 DNA reads as TGTGCCAGCAGTTACCTTCAGGGAGGTGGTAATTCACCCCTCCTCTTT.

The chain employs TRBV14 and TRBJ2-3, with D perhaps matching TRBD2 (7 bases). The CDR3 covers 14 residues. CDR1 SGHDN and CDR2 FVKESK come from the germline V gene. V was shortened by 3 bases and J by 5 bases, with 12 bases between the two germline ends. CDR3 region: CASSQGGARDTQYF. The CDR3 DNA is TGTGCCAGCAGCCAGGGGGGGGCGCGAGATACGCAGTATTTT.

The rearrangement uses TRBV28 and TRBJ1-2; D might be TRBD1 (5 bases). The germline V and J ends were trimmed by 2 bases and 3 bases, with 10 bases remaining between them. The germline V gene has CDR1 MDHEN and CDR2 SYDVKM. There are 14 residues in the CDR3. In DNA form, the CDR3 reads TGTGCCAGCAGTTTAAAGGGGTCCCACTATGGCTACACCTTC. Protein sequence: CASSLKGSHYGYTF.

The CDR3 coding sequence is TGTGCCAGCAGCTTGTATGTTGCCGGATCACCCCTCCACTTT. Amino acid sequence: CASSLYVAGSPLHF. V and J are TRBV7-2 and TRBJ1-6; D not certain. The CDR3 is made up of 14 amino acids. With 3 bases removed from V and 10 bases from J, the gap between germline ends came to 13 bases. The germline gives CDR1 SGHTA, CDR2 FQGNSA.

The V gene is TRBV10-3, the J gene TRBJ2-1, with D possibly being TRBD1 or TRBD2 (5 bases each). Germline V gene sequence: CDR1 ENHRY, CDR2 SYGVKD. The CDR3 runs to 11 residues. The V end was cut by 6 bases, the J end by 10 bases, with 10 bases between. CDR3 sequence reads: CAIRGDGEQFF. CDR3 bases: TGTGCCATCAGGGGGGATGGGGAGCAGTTCTTC.

The genes are TRBV6-5 and TRBJ2-3; D is ambiguous. Trimming shortened V by 7 bases and J by 0 bases, and 11 bases separated the two germline ends. The V gene's germline CDR1 is MNHEY and CDR2 SVGAGI. The CDR3 runs 14 residues. The CDR3 DNA reads TGTGCCAGCAATTCAATCTTTAGCACAGATACGCAGTATTTT. Translating it yields CASNSIFSTDTQYF.

As regards this clonotype: Just one base apart from a much larger clone, this may be a read error. This chain links TRBV4-2 with TRBJ2-5; 12 bases align to TRBD1. Germline loops: CDR1 LGHNA, CDR2 YNFKEQ. The CDR3 covers 16 residues. V gave up 1 base and J gave up 3 bases; unmatched junction bases: 3. The CDR3 is CASSQVGTGGEETQYF. CDR3 nucleotides: TGTGCCAGCAGCCAAGTCGGGACAGGGGGCGAAGAGACCCAGTACTTC.

The count of this clonotype is one. V usage is TRBV20-1 and J usage is TRBJ2-7; possibly TRBD1 for D (5 bases). V shed 0 bases and J shed 2 bases, with 17 bases lying between them. Germline lookup yields CDR1 DFQATT and CDR2 SNEGSKA (reference sequence). This CDR3 contains 16 residues. The CDR3 bases are TGCAGTGCTAGAGATTACCAGGGAATAAATACCTACGAGCAGTACTTC. Its translation: CSARDYQGINTYEQYF.